The 5 T cell receptor beta chains below were found in one sample sequenced in a study of blood T cell repertoires in COVID-19. The method was immunoSEQ multiplex PCR; TCRdb's version includes in-frame clones alone and lacks a portion of them. The sample contains over 35,000 clones, 85% to 90% of which appear only once. The sample taken for sequencing was peripheral blood. These TCRs come from a man in his forties with COVID-19, enrolled during active disease.

The chain links TRBV6-5 to TRBJ2-2; 8 positions match TRBD1. V lost 6 bases and J lost 3; bases outside the gene matches: 0. This CDR3 has 13 amino acids. Germline-derived CDR1 and CDR2 are MNHEY and SVGAGI. The DNA for the CDR3 is TGTGCCAGCAGGGACAGGGACACCGGGGAGCTGTTTTTT. Its translation: CASRDRDTGELFF.

The rearrangement uses TRBV28 and TRBJ1-5; D is perhaps TRBD1 (6 bases). Germline V lookup: CDR1 MDHEN, CDR2 SYDVKM. The CDR3 loop spans 16 amino acids. V was trimmed by 3 bases and J by 0 bases, leaving 12 bases between them. CDR3 in amino acids: CASSFDRSFSNQPQHF. CDR3 sequence (DNA): TGTGCCAGCAGTTTCGACAGGTCTTTTAGCAATCAGCCCCAGCATTTT.

This rearrangement joins TRBV6-5 to TRBJ1-5; no reliable D call. Between the trimmed V and J ends, which lost 10 bases and 7 bases, there was a span of 11 bases. This CDR3 spans 11 amino acids. Germline V lookup: CDR1 MNHEY, CDR2 SVGAGI. CDR3 in amino acids: CATRVGQPQHF. Here the CDR3 DNA reads TGTGCCACTAGAGTAGGCCAGCCCCAGCATTTT.

This clone has just one count. The chain links TRBV5-1 to TRBJ2-7; D is uncertain. CDR1 is SGHRS and CDR2 is YFSETQ in the germline V gene. V lost 4 bases and J 9 bases, leaving 20 bases between the germline ends. This CDR3 is 14 amino acids long. The CDR3 sequence: CASSTDSMGTRQYF. The CDR3 region has the DNA TGCGCCAGCAGCACCGACTCGATGGGTACGAGGCAGTACTTC.

This CDR3 reads CASSSVQGDSNQPQHF. The CDR3 DNA is TGTGCCAGCAGTTCTGTACAGGGGGATAGCAATCAGCCCCAGCATTTT. This chain connects TRBV27 to TRBJ1-5, with 8 bases fitting TRBD1. The CDR3 extends over 16 amino acids. The germline V gene has CDR1 MNHEY and CDR2 SMNVEV (reference sequence). V lost 4 bases, J lost 0 bases, and 5 bases stayed unmatched.